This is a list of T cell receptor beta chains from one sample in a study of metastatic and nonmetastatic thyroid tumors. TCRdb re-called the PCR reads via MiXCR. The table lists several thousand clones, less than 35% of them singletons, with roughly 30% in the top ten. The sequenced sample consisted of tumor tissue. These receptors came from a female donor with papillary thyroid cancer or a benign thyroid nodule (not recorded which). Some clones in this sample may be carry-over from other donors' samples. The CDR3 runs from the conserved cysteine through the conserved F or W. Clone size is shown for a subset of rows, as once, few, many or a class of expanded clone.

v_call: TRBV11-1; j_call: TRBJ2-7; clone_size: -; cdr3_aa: CASSGRVAYEQYF
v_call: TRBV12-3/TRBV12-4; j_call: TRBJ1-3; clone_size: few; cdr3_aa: CASSFVGGSGNTIYF
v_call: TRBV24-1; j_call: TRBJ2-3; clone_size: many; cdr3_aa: CATSDPAPGESDTQYF
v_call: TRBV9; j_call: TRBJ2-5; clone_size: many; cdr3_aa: CASSVVADQETQYF
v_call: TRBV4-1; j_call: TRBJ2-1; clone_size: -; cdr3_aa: CASSQATGLGYNEQFF
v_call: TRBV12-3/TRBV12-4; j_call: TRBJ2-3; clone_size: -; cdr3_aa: CASSFRADTQYF
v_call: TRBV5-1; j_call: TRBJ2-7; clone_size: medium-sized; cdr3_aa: CASNRGRGAAEQYF
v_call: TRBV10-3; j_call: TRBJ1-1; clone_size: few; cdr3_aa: CAIRVQEPYPLNTEAFF
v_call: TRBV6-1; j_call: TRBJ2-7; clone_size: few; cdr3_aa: CASSEQGYEQYF
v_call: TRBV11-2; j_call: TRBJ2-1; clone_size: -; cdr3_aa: CASSSWTSGRLYNEQFF